The text below deals with one T cell receptor beta chain. Antigen unknown. The data were obtained in a study of cytomegalovirus exposure and HLA in healthy donors. Amplification used 60 Vbeta primers and 13 Jbeta primers. Generated by immunoSEQ multiplex PCR, the TCRdb table keeps only in-frame clones and is missing some. The sample holds 75,000 to 100,000 clones; 65% to 85% are singletons and the top ten take roughly 3%. The CDR3 contains 13 residues. V lost 5 bases and J 0 bases, leaving 8 bases between the germline ends. CDR1 is MNHEY, CDR2 SMNVEV, per germline (reference sequence). Findings of the study overall: Clonal expansion, a later analysis showed, was greater in HLA-associated TCR beta chains than in equally common others. A later analysis reported that several of the most significant clusters appeared to be linked to common viral pathogens, among them Epstein-Barr virus.

Input material: PBMCs. The chain combines TRBV27 with TRBJ2-7; D remains unclear. This TCR was sampled from a female donor in good health and CMV-seropositive. CDR3 amino acids: CASSPRVSYEQYF. CDR3 nucleotide sequence: TGTGCCAGCAGTCCAAGAGTCTCCTACGAGCAGTACTTC.